Listed here are 24 T cell receptor beta chains from one sample, sequenced in a study of cytomegalovirus exposure and HLA in healthy donors. Researchers ran the PCR with 60 Vbeta and 13 Jbeta primers. Here immunoSEQ multiplex PCR was the method, and the copy in TCRdb shows in-frame clones only, minus some. This sample has 100,000 to 150,000 clones, with roughly two thirds found just once. Sample: PBMCs. Source of these receptors: a man under 40 in good health and CMV-seropositive.

V is TRBV10-3 and J is TRBJ2-5; 9 bases agree with TRBD1. CDR3 length: 13 residues. Germline V CDR1 and CDR2: ENHRY, SYGVKD. The V gene end was trimmed by 6 bases and the J gene end by 1 base; junction bases not matched to a gene: 0. The DNA for the CDR3 is TGTGCCATCAGGGGACAGGGCCAAGAGACCCAGTACTTC. It is translated as CAIRGQGQETQYF.

The rearrangement joins TRBV6-6 to TRBJ2-1; the match to TRBD2 covers 7 bases. The CDR3 contains 16 residues. J gave up 8 bases and V 5 bases, and 15 bases lay outside the gene matches. Germline CDR1 MNHNY, CDR2 SVGAGI (reference sequence). The CDR3 bases are TGTGCCAGCAGTACCCCAGCAAGCGGGGCCTTGGATGAGCAGTTCTTC. Amino acids: CASSTPASGALDEQFF.

The chain combines TRBV7-9 with TRBJ2-7, with 7 nucleotides matching TRBD1. Per the germline V gene, CDR1 is SEHNR and CDR2 is FQNEAQ (reference sequence). With V trimmed by 1 base and J by 3 bases, 6 bases remained unmatched. The length of the CDR3 is 15 residues. The CDR3 DNA is TGTGCCAGCAGCTTAGTGGGACAGCGTGACTACGAGCAGTACTTC. This sequence encodes CASSLVGQRDYEQYF.

This chain links TRBV28 with TRBJ1-2; D call uncertain. Trimming shortened V by 7 bases and J by 13 bases, and 16 bases separated the two germline ends. The CDR3 has 11 amino acids. Germline-derived CDR1 and CDR2 are MDHEN and SYDVKM. CDR3 protein: CASTRNGAGTF. The CDR3 DNA reads TGTGCCAGCACCAGAAATGGAGCCGGCACCTTC.

This clone was picked up a small number of times. V gene TRBV23-1 combines with J gene TRBJ1-3; no clear D gene. TRBV23-1 carries the ORF label, with uncertain function. The CDR3 runs 15 residues. The V end lost 8 bases, the J end lost 0 bases, and 14 bases lay between the germline ends. CDR3 DNA: TGCGCCAGCTCATCCAGGAAGCTCTCTGGAAACACCATATATTTT. Translation gives CASSSRKLSGNTIYF.

The table lists this clone with a few counts. This rearrangement joins TRBV4-2 to TRBJ1-2, with unresolved D. The CDR3 is 13 amino acids. The germline V and J ends were trimmed by 0 bases and 3 bases, with 5 bases remaining between them. Germline CDR1 LGHNA, CDR2 YNFKEQ. The CDR3 here is CASSQDQDYGYTF. As DNA, the CDR3 is TGTGCCAGCAGCCAAGATCAGGACTATGGCTACACCTTC.

The rearrangement joins TRBV7-2 to TRBJ1-4; D is unclear. Deletions cut 2 bases from V and 0 bases from J, with 4 bases between. The CDR3 totals 14 residues. Germline CDR1 is SGHTA and CDR2 is FQGNSA. The CDR3, as DNA: TGTGCCAGCAGCTTACCCTCAACTAATGAAAAACTGTTTTTT. It yields the protein CASSLPSTNEKLFF.

This chain uses TRBV9 with TRBJ1-2, with D possibly TRBD1 on 5 matching bases. This CDR3 contains 17 residues. Germline-derived CDR1 and CDR2 are SGDLS and YYNGEE. The V end lost 0 bases, the J end lost 3 bases, and 18 bases lay between the germline ends. The DNA for the CDR3 is TGTGCCAGCAGCGTAGGTGCCAGCCGGGGGTCCGACTATGGCTACACCTTC. This encodes CASSVGASRGSDYGYTF.

A few counts support this clone. The chain has TRBV9 and TRBJ2-3; 9 bases agree with TRBD1. From germline, CDR1 is SGDLS and CDR2 YYNGEE. This CDR3 contains 16 residues. Trimming at V came to 4 bases and at J to 4 bases, leaving 10 bases not matched to a gene. CDR3 DNA: TGTGCCAGCAGCATAACCCCGGGACAGGGTTCAGATACGCAGTATTTT. Its translation: CASSITPGQGSDTQYF.

The J gene is TRBJ1-1, the V gene TRBV28; D may be TRBD1 (6 bases). The V gene's germline CDR1 is MDHEN and CDR2 SYDVKM. This CDR3 region has 14 residues. V was pared by 8 bases and J by 8 bases, with 21 bases between. The DNA for the CDR3 is TGTGCCAGCGTGTGGATTGGGGGGGCCCGGGAAGCTTTCTTT. Translating gives CASVWIGGAREAFF.

The chain links TRBV7-9 to TRBJ1-4; the D gene is possibly TRBD1 (6 bases). This CDR3 spans 15 amino acids. Germline assignment: CDR1 SEHNR and CDR2 FQNEAQ (reference sequence). Trimming left V 2 bases short and J 8 bases short, with 15 bases between. CDR3 nucleotides: TGTGCCAGCAGCTTATTGGGGGCGTTGCGAGAAAAACTGTTTTTT. This sequence encodes CASSLLGALREKLFF.

Only a few counts were recorded for this clone. The genes are TRBV27 and TRBJ2-5, with D possibly being TRBD2 (5 bases). Looked up from germline, CDR1 is MNHEY and CDR2 is SMNVEV (reference sequence). The V and J ends lost 0 bases and 1 base respectively, with 15 bases between them. The CDR3 extends over 17 amino acids. The CDR3, as DNA: TGTGCCAGCAGTTTATCCGGGGTTAGCGAGTTCCAAGAGACCCAGTACTTC. This sequence encodes CASSLSGVSEFQETQYF.

The genes are TRBV2 and TRBJ2-5; TRBD1 aligns across 9 bases. The end of the DNA is better explained by TRBJ2-7, so the J call may be wrong. The CDR3 consists of 13 residues. Per the germline V gene, CDR1 is SNHLY and CDR2 is FYNNEI. CDR3 DNA: TGTGCCAGCGCGGGACAGGGCTCCTACGAGCAGTACTTC. Translation: CASAGQGSYEQYF.

The sample holds a few counts of this clone. The chain employs TRBV5-1 and TRBJ1-1; the D gene is possibly TRBD1 (6 bases). The germline CDR1 and CDR2 sequences are SGHRS and YFSETQ. This CDR3 has 14 amino acids. V dropped 0 bases and J dropped 3 bases, with 9 bases sitting between them. In DNA form, the CDR3 reads TGCGCCAGCAGCTTGGAGGGGGTGTACACTGAAGCTTTCTTT. As protein: CASSLEGVYTEAFF.

Concerning this clone: Other DNA sequences from this sample encode an identical CDR3 as well. The chain carries TRBV7-2 and TRBJ2-4; perhaps TRBD2 as D (6 bases). The V end lost 1 base, the J end lost 9 bases, and 10 bases lay between the germline ends. The CDR3 loop spans 13 amino acids. Germline assignment: CDR1 SGHTA and CDR2 FQGNSA. The CDR3 nucleotides are TGTGCCAGCAGCTTAGTATCGGGGGTCATTCAGTACTTC. This encodes CASSLVSGVIQYF.

V is TRBV4-2 and J is TRBJ2-1; 7 nucleotides line up with TRBD2. Germline V CDR1 and CDR2: LGHNA, YNFKEQ. Losses at the gene ends were 4 bases for V and 3 bases for J; bases not matched to a gene: 9. The CDR3 totals 16 residues. CDR3 amino acids: CASSLLTRDYYNEQFF. The CDR3 bases are TGTGCCAGCAGCCTACTAACCCGGGACTACTACAATGAGCAGTTCTTC.

The chain joins TRBV5-5 to TRBJ2-3; 10 bases map to TRBD2. Germline CDR1 and CDR2: SGHKS and YYEKEE (reference sequence). Trimming at V came to 4 bases and at J to 1 base, leaving 3 bases not matched to a gene. The CDR3 runs 15 residues. The chain's CDR3 is CASSPGTSGTDTQYF. CDR3 DNA sequence: TGTGCCAGCAGCCCCGGGACTAGCGGCACAGATACGCAGTATTTT. Supplemented by reference TRBV5-5 and TRBJ2-3, the full variable domain reads DAGVTQSPTHLIKTRGQQVTLRCSPISGHKSVSWYQQVLGQGPQFIFQYYEKEERGRGNFPDRFSARQFPNYSSELNVNALLLGDSALYLCASSPGTSGTDTQYFGPGTRLTVL.

A few counts support this clone. The V gene is TRBV6-5, the J gene TRBJ1-3; TRBD1 matches 7 bases. The V gene's germline CDR1 is MNHEY and CDR2 SVGAGI. The V and J ends lost 6 bases and 2 bases, in that order; junction bases with no gene match: 7. The CDR3 totals 15 residues. CDR3 loop: CASSWDSSTGNTIYF. As DNA, the CDR3 is TGTGCCAGCAGCTGGGACAGCAGCACTGGAAACACCATATATTTT.

The CDR3 sequence: CASSNRGQGSYGYTF. The CDR3 bases are TGTGCCAGCAGCAACCGCGGACAGGGCAGCTATGGCTACACCTTC. The J gene is TRBJ1-2, the V gene TRBV7-8; 8 nucleotides line up with TRBD1. The CDR3 covers 15 residues. J was trimmed by 4 bases and V by 5 bases; bases with no gene match: 9. CDR1 and CDR2 (germline): SGHVS, FQNEAQ.

CDR3 residues: CASSPGQTQEAFF. DNA for the CDR3: TGTGCCAGCTCACCGGGACAGACGCAAGAAGCTTTCTTT. The genes are TRBV18 and TRBJ1-1; TRBD1 matches at 7 bases. Germline V lookup: CDR1 KGHSH, CDR2 LQKENI. The junction had 6 bases not matched to a gene; V was cut back by 3 bases and J by 8 bases. This CDR3 contains 13 residues.

The chain combines TRBV5-1 with TRBJ2-5; 14 positions agree with TRBD2. Germline V lookup: CDR1 SGHRS, CDR2 YFSETQ. This CDR3 contains 17 residues. V was pared by 4 bases and J by 5 bases, with 10 bases of the junction left unmatched. The DNA for the CDR3 is TGCGCCAGCAGCCGCTCGGGACTAGCGGGAGCGGGCGAGACCCAGTACTTC. This translates into CASSRSGLAGAGETQYF.

The rearrangement uses TRBV4-3 and TRBJ2-4, with 13 bases matching TRBD2. V gave up 10 bases and J gave up 9 bases; unmatched junction bases: 9. This CDR3 spans 14 amino acids. Germline CDR1 and CDR2: LGHNA and YSLEER. Here the CDR3 DNA reads TGCGCCACCTTACTAGCGGGAGGGCCGGGCATTCAGTACTTC. This sequence encodes CATLLAGGPGIQYF.

CDR3 coding DNA: TGTGCCAGCAGCCAGACTAGCGGGAGGGAATTCGCTTCTGATACGCAGTATTTT. Its protein product is CASSQTSGREFASDTQYF. The chain links TRBV7-8 to TRBJ2-3; TRBD2 matches at 14 bases. Trimming cost V 5 bases and J 6 bases; bases outside gene matches: 13. CDR1 and CDR2 (germline): SGHVS, FQNEAQ. The CDR3 is 18 residues long.

This rearrangement joins TRBV7-8 to TRBJ2-2; tentatively, D is TRBD1 (5 bases). The CDR3 loop spans 14 amino acids. V was shortened by 0 bases and J by 6 bases, with 8 bases between the two germline ends. Germline CDR1 reads SGHVS; CDR2 reads FQNEAQ. This chain's CDR3 is CASSLARESGELFF. In DNA, the CDR3 is TGTGCCAGCAGCTTAGCCAGGGAATCCGGGGAGCTGTTTTTT.